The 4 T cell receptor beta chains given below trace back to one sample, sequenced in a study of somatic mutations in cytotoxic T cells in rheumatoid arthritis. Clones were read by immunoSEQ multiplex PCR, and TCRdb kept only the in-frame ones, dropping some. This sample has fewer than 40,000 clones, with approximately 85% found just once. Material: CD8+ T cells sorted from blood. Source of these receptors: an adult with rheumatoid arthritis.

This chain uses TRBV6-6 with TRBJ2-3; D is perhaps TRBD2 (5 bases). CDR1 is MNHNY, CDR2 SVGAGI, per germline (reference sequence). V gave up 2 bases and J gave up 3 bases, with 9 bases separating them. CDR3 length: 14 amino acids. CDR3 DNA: TGTGCCAGCAGTTACGCCGGACTGACAGATACGCAGTATTTT. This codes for CASSYAGLTDTQYF.

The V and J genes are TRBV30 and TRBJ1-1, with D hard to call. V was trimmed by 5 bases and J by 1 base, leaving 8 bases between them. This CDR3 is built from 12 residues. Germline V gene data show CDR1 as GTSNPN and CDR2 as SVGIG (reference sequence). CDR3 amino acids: CAWVTENTEAFF. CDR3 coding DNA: TGTGCCTGGGTGACGGAGAACACTGAAGCTTTCTTT.

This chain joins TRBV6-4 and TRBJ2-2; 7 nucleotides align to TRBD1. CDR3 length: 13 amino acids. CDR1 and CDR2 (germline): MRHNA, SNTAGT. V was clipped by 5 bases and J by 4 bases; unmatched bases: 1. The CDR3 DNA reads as TGTGCCAGCAGTCGGGACAGCACCGGGGAGCTGTTTTTT. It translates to CASSRDSTGELFF.

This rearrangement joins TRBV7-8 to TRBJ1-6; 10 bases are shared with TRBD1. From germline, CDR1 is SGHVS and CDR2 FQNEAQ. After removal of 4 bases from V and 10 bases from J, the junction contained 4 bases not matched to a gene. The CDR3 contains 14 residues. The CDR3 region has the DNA TGTGCCAGCAGCTCCGGGACAGGGGTGTCACCCCTCCACTTT. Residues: CASSSGTGVSPLHF.